This note documents a single T cell receptor (beta chain) sequence. Some clones are missing from TCRdb's copy, which holds only in-frame ones; the method was immunoSEQ multiplex PCR. This repertoire shows around 68,000 clones, about 97% found once; its top ten account for approximately 0.3%. This entry belongs to a study of technical replicates of blood from a handful of donors. The TCR was taken from a human donor in good health. Input material: T cells isolated from PBMCs.

The CDR3 reads CASSNSRSSVPDTQYF. CDR3 sequence (DNA): TGTGCCAGCAGCAATAGTAGGTCTAGCGTTCCAGATACGCAGTATTTT. V is TRBV21-1 and J is TRBJ2-3; the DNA was not used to check the table's D call, TRBD2. TRBV21-1 is flagged as a pseudogene. The length of the CDR3 is 16 residues.